This T cell receptor (beta chain) derives from a study of blood T cell repertoires in COVID-19. Whole-study context: Nucleic acid was either cDNA or gDNA, and it came from T cells, B-cell-depleted T cells, or PBMCs.

In the authors' workflow: From reference gene primer amplification, estimates of nucleated cell counts were derived. Some clones are missing from TCRdb's copy, which holds only in-frame ones; the method was immunoSEQ multiplex PCR. V and J calls and clone size are copied from that table; D and trimming were computed from the DNA. This repertoire shows 60,000 or so clones, 90% found once; its top ten account for approximately 13%. The material sequenced was peripheral blood. This sequence originates from a man aged 60 to 69 with active COVID-19.

CDR3 protein: CASSLTGNSGNTIYF. The CDR3 coding sequence is TGCGCCAGCAGCCTAACCGGGAACTCTGGAAACACCATATATTTT. The chain employs TRBV5-1 and TRBJ1-3; D gene uncertain. Between the trimmed V and J ends, which lost 4 bases and 0 bases, there was a span of 11 bases. The CDR3 runs to 15 residues. Germline V CDR1 and CDR2: SGHRS, YFSETQ.